This entry lists 14 T cell receptor beta chains sequenced from one sample in a study of Ad26.COV2.S vaccination and SARS-CoV-2 variants. Sequencing used immunoSEQ multiplex PCR; TCRdb keeps in-frame clones, though not all of them. The sample includes some 500,000 clones, 75% to 90% of them seen just once. Treatment denoted: around 19 received Ad26.COV2.S at low or high dose, single or two shots; about 5 received placebo; per-sample allocation not given. Sampling took place 63 days after the first vaccine or placebo injection. This specimen consisted of peripheral blood, obtained in a trial of Ad26.COV2.S vaccine versus placebo. The receptors here all came from a person aged 18-65 years who received the Ad26.COV2.S COVID-19 vaccine or a placebo.

The chain combines TRBV4-1 with TRBJ1-6; 8 bases are a match to TRBD1. J was trimmed by 10 bases and V by 0 bases; bases with no gene match: 11. CDR1 and CDR2 (germline): MGHRA, YSYEKL. The CDR3 is 17 residues long. The CDR3 is CASSQDRGQGGESPLHF. The CDR3 coding sequence is TGCGCCAGCAGCCAAGATAGAGGACAGGGTGGCGAATCACCCCTCCACTTT.

The rearrangement uses TRBV6-5 and TRBJ1-5; D might be TRBD1 (6 bases). The CDR3 spans 15 residues. CDR1 MNHEY and CDR2 SVGAGI come from the germline V gene. The germline V and J ends were trimmed by 0 bases and 1 base, with 7 bases remaining between them. The CDR3 region has the DNA TGTGCCAGCAGTTACTCACAGGGAAGCAATCAGCCCCAGCATTTT. Translation: CASSYSQGSNQPQHF.

The gene calls are TRBV28 and TRBJ2-3; 10 positions agree with TRBD2. The CDR3 sequence is 15 residues long. Trimming took 2 bases from V and 6 from J; bases not matched to a gene: 5. Germline loops: CDR1 MDHEN, CDR2 SYDVKM. Written as DNA, the CDR3 is TGTGCCAGCAGTTTAACAACTAGCGGGATTGATACGCAGTATTTT. Translation gives CASSLTTSGIDTQYF.

The CDR3 DNA is TGTGCCAGCAAGGTCTCCAGGCTGAACACTGAAGCTTTCTTT. This codes for CASKVSRLNTEAFF. The chain links TRBV2 to TRBJ1-1, with unresolved D. CDR3 length equals 14 residues. Trimming removed 7 bases at V and 0 bases at J, with 12 bases between. CDR1 SNHLY and CDR2 FYNNEI come from the germline V gene. Complete variable domain (other parts from reference TRBV2 and TRBJ1-1): EPEVTQTPSHQVTQMGQEVILRCVPISNHLYFYWYRQILGQKVEFLVSFYNNEISEKSEIFDDQFSVERPDGSNFTLKIRSTKLEDSAMYFCASKVSRLNTEAFFGQGTRLTVV.

The rearrangement joins TRBV5-4 to TRBJ2-3; 7 bases are shared with TRBD2. The CDR3 is made up of 15 amino acids. After removal of 1 base from V and 4 bases from J, the junction contained 6 bases not matched to a gene. Germline CDR1 and CDR2: SGHNT and YYREEE (reference sequence). For the CDR3, the DNA is TGTGCCAGCAGCTTGCCCAGCGGGGCCGCAGATACGCAGTATTTT. Amino acids: CASSLPSGAADTQYF.

The chain recombines TRBV7-3 with TRBJ2-3; TRBD2 aligns across 10 bases. Trimming took 5 bases from V and 5 from J; bases not matched to a gene: 4. Germline CDR1 reads SGHTA; CDR2 reads FQGTGA. The CDR3 has 14 residues. Here the CDR3 reads CASSHLAGEDTQYF. The CDR3 region has the DNA TGTGCCAGCAGCCATCTAGCGGGGGAAGATACGCAGTATTTT. The full variable domain, with the rest looked up from reference TRBV7-3 and TRBJ2-3, is GAGVSQTPSNKVTEKGKYVELRCDPISGHTALYWYRQSLGQGPEFLIYFQGTGAADDSGLPNDRFFAVRPEGSVSTLKIQRTERGDSAVYLCASSHLAGEDTQYFGPGTRLTVL.

The chain recombines TRBV4-2 with TRBJ2-2; no clear D gene. CDR3 length equals 14 residues. CDR1 is LGHNA and CDR2 is YNFKEQ in the germline V gene. Trimming removed 1 base at V and 7 bases at J, with 10 bases between. The CDR3 loop is CASSQGSWDGELFF. In DNA form, the CDR3 reads TGTGCCAGCAGCCAAGGGTCCTGGGACGGGGAGCTGTTTTTT.

The V call is TRBV11-3, the J call TRBJ2-2; 8 nucleotides agree with TRBD2. Germline values: CDR1 SGHNT, CDR2 YENEEA. This CDR3 spans 17 amino acids. The V and J ends lost 5 bases and 3 bases, in that order; junction bases with no gene match: 11. DNA for the CDR3: TGTGCCAGCAGCAGAGGACGGGGGACTAGTGACACCGGGGAGCTGTTTTTT. This encodes CASSRGRGTSDTGELFF.

The chain links TRBV5-1 to TRBJ1-4, with D unclear. This CDR3 region has 14 residues. V dropped 2 bases and J dropped 3 bases, with 8 bases sitting between them. The germline CDR1 and CDR2 sequences are SGHRS and YFSETQ. CDR3 in DNA: TGCGCCAGCAGCTTAGCCAGTCCTAATGAAAAACTGTTTTTT. This gives the protein CASSLASPNEKLFF.

The V call is TRBV19, the J call TRBJ1-4; tentatively, D is TRBD1 (6 bases). Trimming shortened V by 5 bases and J by 7 bases, and 17 bases separated the two germline ends. The CDR3 length is 15 residues. Germline V gene lookup returns CDR1 LNHDA and CDR2 SQIVND (reference sequence). CDR3 DNA sequence: TGTGCCAGTAGTGTCCTGACAGGAAGAGGTGAAAAACTGTTTTTT. Protein sequence: CASSVLTGRGEKLFF.

This rearrangement joins TRBV18 to TRBJ2-5; no reliable D call. The germline gives CDR1 KGHSH, CDR2 LQKENI. The CDR3 runs to 17 residues. Trimming shortened V by 4 bases and J by 2 bases, and 20 bases separated the two germline ends. The CDR3 DNA sequence: TGTGCCAGCTCACTCTCACGCGCGACTGCGCTACAAGAGACCCAGTACTTC. Translation gives CASSLSRATALQETQYF.

The chain carries TRBV9 and TRBJ2-2, with 10 bases aligning to TRBD2. This CDR3 has 16 amino acids. CDR1 and CDR2 from the germline V gene are SGDLS and YYNGEE. J lost 6 bases, V lost 4 bases, and 9 bases had no gene match. The CDR3 loop reads CASSPRGSGGPGELFF. Here the CDR3 DNA reads TGTGCCAGCAGCCCCCGGGGTAGCGGGGGGCCCGGGGAGCTGTTTTTT.

The V and J genes are TRBV9 and TRBJ2-5; maybe TRBD1 (8 bases). Germline CDR1 and CDR2: SGDLS and YYNGEE. Trimming left V 1 base short and J 1 base short, with 26 bases between. CDR3 length equals 20 residues. CDR3 in amino acids: CASSVSGQGGGPLFQETQYF. The CDR3 DNA reads as TGTGCCAGCAGCGTAAGCGGACAGGGAGGGGGCCCGCTTTTCCAAGAGACCCAGTACTTC.

In DNA form, the CDR3 reads TGCGCCCCCACGAGGAGCCTTAGCAATCAGCCCCAGCATTTT. This sequence encodes CAPTRSLSNQPQHF. The genes are TRBV23-1 and TRBJ1-5; no clear D gene. TRBV23-1 belongs to the ORF category, with a function that is uncertain. The CDR3 covers 14 residues. V shed 11 bases and J shed 0 bases, with 14 bases lying between them.